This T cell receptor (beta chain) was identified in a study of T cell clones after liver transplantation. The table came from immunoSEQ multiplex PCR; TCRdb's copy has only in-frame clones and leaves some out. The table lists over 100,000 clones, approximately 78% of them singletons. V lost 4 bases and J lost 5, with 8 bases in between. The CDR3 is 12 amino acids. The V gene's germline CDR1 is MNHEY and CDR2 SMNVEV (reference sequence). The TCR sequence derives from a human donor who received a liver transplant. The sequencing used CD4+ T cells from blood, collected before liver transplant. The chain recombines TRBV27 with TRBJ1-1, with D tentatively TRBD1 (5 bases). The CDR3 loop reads CASSYRGTEAFF. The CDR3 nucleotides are TGTGCCAGCAGTTATCGGGGGACTGAAGCTTTCTTT.